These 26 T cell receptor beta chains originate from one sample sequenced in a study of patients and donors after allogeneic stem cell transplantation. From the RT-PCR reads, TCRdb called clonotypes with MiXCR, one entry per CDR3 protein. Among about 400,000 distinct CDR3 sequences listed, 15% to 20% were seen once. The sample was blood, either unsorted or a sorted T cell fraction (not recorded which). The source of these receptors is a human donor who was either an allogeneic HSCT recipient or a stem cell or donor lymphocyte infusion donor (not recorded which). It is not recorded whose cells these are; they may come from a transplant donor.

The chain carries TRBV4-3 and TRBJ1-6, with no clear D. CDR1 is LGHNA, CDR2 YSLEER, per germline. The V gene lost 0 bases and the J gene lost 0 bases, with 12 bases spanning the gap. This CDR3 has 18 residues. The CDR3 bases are TGCGCCAGCAGCCAAGATCTGACGGAGAGCTCCTATAATTCACCCCTCCACTTT. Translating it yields CASSQDLTESSYNSPLHF.

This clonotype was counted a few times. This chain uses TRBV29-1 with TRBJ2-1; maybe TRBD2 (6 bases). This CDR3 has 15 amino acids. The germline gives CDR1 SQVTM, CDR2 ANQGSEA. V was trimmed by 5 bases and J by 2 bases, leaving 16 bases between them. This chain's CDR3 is CSVKGGARTYNEQFF. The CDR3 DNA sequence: TGCAGCGTTAAAGGAGGGGCGAGAACCTACAATGAGCAGTTCTTC.

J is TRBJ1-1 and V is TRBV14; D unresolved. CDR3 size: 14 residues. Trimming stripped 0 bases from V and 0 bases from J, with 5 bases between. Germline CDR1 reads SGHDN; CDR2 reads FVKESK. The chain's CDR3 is CASSQEQLNTEAFF. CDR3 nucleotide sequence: TGTGCCAGCAGCCAAGAGCAGCTGAACACTGAAGCTTTCTTT.

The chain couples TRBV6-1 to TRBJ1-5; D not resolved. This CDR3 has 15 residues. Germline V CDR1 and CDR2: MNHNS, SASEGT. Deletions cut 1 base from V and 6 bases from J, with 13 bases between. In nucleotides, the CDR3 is TGTGCCAGCAGTGAAGGACGGGTTCTAGGTCAGCCCCAGCATTTT. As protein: CASSEGRVLGQPQHF.

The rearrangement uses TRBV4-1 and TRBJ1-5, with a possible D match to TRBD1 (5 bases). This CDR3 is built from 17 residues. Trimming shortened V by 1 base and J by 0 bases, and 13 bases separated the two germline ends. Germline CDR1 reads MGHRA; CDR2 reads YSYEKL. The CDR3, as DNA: TGCGCCAGCAGCCAAGGGAGGACACCGAATAGCAATCAGCCCCAGCATTTT. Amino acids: CASSQGRTPNSNQPQHF.

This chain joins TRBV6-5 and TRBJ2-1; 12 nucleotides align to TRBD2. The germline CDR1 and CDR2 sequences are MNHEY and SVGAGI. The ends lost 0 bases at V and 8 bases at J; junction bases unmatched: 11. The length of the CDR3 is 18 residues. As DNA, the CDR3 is TGTGCCAGCAGTTACTCGCGATTTCCTAGCGGGGGGGCCGATGAGCAGTTCTTC. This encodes CASSYSRFPSGGADEQFF.

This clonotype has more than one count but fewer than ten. The DNA for the CDR3 is TGTGCCATCAGTATAAACTCGACTAGCGGCTACACAGATACGCAGTATTTT. It is translated as CAISINSTSGYTDTQYF. V gene TRBV10-3 combines with J gene TRBJ2-3; 9 bases are a match to TRBD2. This CDR3 spans 17 amino acids. CDR1 and CDR2 from the germline V gene are ENHRY and SYGVKD. Unmatched junction bases numbered 11, after V lost 5 bases and J lost 2 bases.

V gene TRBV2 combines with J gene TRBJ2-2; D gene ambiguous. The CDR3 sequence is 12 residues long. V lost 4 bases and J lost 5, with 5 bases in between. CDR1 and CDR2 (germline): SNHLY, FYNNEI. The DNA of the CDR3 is TGTGCCAGCAGTGTTAGGACCGGGGAGCTGTTTTTT. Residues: CASSVRTGELFF.

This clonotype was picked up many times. The CDR3 nucleotides are TGTGCCACCAGTGAATCCCATGGACAGGGAACCCTCGAGCAGTTCTTC. It translates to CATSESHGQGTLEQFF. V is TRBV24-1 and J is TRBJ2-1; 8 bases agree with TRBD1. This CDR3 region has 16 residues. Germline values: CDR1 KGHDR, CDR2 SFDVKD. V shed 4 bases and J 10 bases; nucleotides not matched to a gene: 14.

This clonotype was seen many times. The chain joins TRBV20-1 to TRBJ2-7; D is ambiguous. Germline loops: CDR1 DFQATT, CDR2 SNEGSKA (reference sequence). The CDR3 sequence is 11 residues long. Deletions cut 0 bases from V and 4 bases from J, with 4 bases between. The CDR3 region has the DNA TGCAGTGCTAGAGAGAGTTACGAGCAGTACTTC. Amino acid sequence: CSARESYEQYF.

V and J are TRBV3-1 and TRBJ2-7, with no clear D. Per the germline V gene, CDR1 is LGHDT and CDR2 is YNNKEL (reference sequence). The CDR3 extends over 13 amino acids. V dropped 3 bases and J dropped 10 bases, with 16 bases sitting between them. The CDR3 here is CASSHGPKTSQYF. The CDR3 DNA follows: TGTGCCAGCAGCCACGGGCCCAAAACTTCTCAGTACTTC.

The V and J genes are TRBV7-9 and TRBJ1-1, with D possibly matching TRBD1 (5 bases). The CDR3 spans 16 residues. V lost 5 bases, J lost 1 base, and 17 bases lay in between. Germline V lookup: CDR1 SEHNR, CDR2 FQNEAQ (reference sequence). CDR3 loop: CASSLDSLIGNTEAFF. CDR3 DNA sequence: TGTGCCAGCAGCCTAGACAGTTTAATAGGGAACACTGAAGCTTTCTTT.

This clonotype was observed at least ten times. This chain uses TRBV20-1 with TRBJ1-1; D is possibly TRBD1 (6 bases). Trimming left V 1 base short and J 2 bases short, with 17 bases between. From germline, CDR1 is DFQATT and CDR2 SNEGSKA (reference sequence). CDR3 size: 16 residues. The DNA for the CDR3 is TGCAGTGCTAGAGGGACGGGGGGCACACGTAACACTGAAGCTTTCTTT. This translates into CSARGTGGTRNTEAFF.

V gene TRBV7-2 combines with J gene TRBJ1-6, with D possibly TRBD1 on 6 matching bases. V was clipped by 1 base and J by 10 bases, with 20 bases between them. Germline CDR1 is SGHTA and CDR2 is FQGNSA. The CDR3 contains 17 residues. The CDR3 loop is CASSLGKQGIVDSPLHF. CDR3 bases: TGTGCCAGCAGCTTAGGGAAACAGGGCATCGTAGACTCACCCCTCCACTTT.

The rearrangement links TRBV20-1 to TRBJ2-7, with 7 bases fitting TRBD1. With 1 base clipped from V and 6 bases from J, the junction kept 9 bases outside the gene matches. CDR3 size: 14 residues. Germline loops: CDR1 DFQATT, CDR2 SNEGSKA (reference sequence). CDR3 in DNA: TGCAGTGCTAGAGTAGGGACAGTTCCCGCCGAGCAGTACTTC. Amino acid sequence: CSARVGTVPAEQYF.

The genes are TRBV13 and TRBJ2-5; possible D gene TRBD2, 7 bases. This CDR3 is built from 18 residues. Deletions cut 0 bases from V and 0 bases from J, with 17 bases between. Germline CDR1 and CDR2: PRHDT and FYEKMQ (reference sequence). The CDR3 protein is CASSLGGLGGEYQETQYF. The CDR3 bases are TGTGCCAGCAGCTTAGGCGGACTAGGGGGAGAGTACCAAGAGACCCAGTACTTC.

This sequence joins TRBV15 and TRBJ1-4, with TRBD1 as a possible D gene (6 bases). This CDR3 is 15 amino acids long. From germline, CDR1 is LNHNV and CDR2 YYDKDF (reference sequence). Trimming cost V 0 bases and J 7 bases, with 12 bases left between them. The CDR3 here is CATSRDGGRGEKLFF. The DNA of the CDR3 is TGTGCCACCAGCAGAGATGGGGGCCGCGGTGAAAAACTGTTTTTT.

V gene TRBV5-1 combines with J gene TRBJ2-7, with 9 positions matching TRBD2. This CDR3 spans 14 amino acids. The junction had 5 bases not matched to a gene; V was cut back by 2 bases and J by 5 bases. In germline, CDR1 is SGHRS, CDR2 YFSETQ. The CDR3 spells CASSFGGRENEQYF. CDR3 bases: TGCGCCAGCAGCTTTGGCGGGAGGGAGAACGAGCAGTACTTC.

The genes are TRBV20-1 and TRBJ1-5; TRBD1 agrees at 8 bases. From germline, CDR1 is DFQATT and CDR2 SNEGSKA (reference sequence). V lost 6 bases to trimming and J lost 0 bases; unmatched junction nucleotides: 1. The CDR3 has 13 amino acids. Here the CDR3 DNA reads TGCAGTGCAGACAGGGGTAGCAATCAGCCCCAGCATTTT. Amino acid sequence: CSADRGSNQPQHF.

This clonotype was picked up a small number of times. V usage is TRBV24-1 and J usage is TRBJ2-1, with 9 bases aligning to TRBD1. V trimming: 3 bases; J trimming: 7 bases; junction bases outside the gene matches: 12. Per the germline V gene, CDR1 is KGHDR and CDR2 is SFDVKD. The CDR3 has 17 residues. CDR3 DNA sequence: TGTGCCACCAGTGATCCCCTACAGGGGGCTCCCAAAAATGAGCAGTTCTTC. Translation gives CATSDPLQGAPKNEQFF.

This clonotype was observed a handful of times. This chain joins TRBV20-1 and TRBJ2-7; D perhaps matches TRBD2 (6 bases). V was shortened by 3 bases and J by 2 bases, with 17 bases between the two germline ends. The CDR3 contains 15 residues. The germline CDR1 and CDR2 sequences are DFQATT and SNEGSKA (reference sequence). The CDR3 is CSARSRDSHTYEQYF. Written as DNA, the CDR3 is TGCAGTGCTAGGTCCCGGGACTCTCATACCTACGAGCAGTACTTC.

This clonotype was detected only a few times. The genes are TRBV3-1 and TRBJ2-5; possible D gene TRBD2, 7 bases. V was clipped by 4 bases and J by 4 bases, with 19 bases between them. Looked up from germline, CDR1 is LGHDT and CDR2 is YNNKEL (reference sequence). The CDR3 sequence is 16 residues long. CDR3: CASSPRRGGNPETQYF. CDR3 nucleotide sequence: TGTGCCAGCAGCCCTCGGAGGGGGGGTAACCCAGAGACCCAGTACTTC.

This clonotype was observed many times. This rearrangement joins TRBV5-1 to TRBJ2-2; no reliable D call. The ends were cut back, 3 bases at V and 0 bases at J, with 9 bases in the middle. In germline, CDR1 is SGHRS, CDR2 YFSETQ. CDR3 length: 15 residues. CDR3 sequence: CASSSIPANTGELFF. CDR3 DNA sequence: TGCGCCAGCAGCTCCATCCCAGCGAACACCGGGGAGCTGTTTTTT.

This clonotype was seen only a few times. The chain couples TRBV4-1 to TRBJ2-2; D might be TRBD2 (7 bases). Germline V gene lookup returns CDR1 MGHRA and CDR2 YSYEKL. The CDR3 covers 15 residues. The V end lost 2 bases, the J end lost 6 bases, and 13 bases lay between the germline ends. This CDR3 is CASSQRGGVAGELFF. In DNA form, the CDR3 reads TGCGCCAGCAGCCAAAGAGGGGGGGTGGCCGGGGAGCTGTTTTTT.

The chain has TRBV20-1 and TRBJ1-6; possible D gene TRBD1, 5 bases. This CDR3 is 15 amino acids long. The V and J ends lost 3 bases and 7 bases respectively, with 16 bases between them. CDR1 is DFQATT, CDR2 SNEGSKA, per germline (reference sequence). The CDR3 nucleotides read TGCAGTGCTAGGGTTAAGCCGGGGACCAATTCACCCCTCCACTTT. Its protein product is CSARVKPGTNSPLHF.

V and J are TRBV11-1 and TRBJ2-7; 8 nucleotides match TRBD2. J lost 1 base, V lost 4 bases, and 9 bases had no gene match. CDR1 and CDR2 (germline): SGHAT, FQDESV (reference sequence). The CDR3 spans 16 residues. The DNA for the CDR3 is TGTGCCAGCAGCTCGTGGGGGACTAGGCAATCCTACGAGCAGTACTTC. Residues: CASSSWGTRQSYEQYF.